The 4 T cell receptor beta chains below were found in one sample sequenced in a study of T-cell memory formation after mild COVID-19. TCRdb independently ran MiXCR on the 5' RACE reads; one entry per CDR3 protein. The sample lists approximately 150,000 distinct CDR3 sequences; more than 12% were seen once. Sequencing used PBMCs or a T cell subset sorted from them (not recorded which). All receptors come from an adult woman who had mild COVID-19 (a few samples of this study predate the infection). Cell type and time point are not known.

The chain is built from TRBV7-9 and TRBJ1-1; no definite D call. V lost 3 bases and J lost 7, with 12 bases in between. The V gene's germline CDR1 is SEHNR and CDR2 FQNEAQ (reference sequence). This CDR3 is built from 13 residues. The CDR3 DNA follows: TGTGCCAGCAGCTTCTGGGCAGTCGATGAAGCTTTCTTT. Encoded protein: CASSFWAVDEAFF.

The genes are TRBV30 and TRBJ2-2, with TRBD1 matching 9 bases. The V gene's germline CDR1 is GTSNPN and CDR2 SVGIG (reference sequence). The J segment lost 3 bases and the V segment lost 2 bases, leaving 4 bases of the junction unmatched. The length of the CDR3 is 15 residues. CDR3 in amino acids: CAWSFTGGYTGELFF. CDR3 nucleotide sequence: TGTGCCTGGAGTTTCACAGGGGGCTACACCGGGGAGCTGTTTTTT. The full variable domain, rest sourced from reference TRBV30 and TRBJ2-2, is SQTIHQWPATLVQPVGSPLSLECTVEGTSNPNLYWYRQAAGRGLQLLFYSVGIGQISSEVPQNLSASRPQDRQFILSSKKLLLSDSGFYLCAWSFTGGYTGELFFGEGSRLTVL.

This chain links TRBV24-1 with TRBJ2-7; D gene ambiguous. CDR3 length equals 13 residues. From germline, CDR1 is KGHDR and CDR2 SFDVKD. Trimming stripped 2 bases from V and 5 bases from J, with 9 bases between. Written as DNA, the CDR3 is TGTGCCACCAGTGATTCGAGGATCCACGAGCAGTACTTC. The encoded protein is CATSDSRIHEQYF.

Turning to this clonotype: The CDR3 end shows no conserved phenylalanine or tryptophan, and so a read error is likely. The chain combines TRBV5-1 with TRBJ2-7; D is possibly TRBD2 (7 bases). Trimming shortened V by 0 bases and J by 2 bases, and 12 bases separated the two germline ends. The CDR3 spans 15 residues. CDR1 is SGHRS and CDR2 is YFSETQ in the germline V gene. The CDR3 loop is CASSLDGGGPYEQYL. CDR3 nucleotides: TGCGCCAGCAGCTTGGATGGGGGGGGCCCCTACGAGCAGTACTTA.